The 32 T cell receptor beta chains presented below share a single source sample, sequenced in a study of shared T cell receptors in the human thymus. Repertoires were generated with immunoSEQ multiplex PCR, while TCRdb's copy carries only in-frame clones and drops some. The repertoire includes roughly 660,000 clones, 88% of them detected once, and about 0.01% sits in the top ten. The sample also formed part of further work on human thymus T cells.

The sequenced material came from thymocytes. The receptor set was obtained from a boy under two years old with a congenital heart defect.

V is TRBV6-6 and J is TRBJ1-5; TRBD1 matches at 8 bases. The CDR3 is 15 amino acids. Per germline, CDR1 MNHNY and CDR2 SVGAGI (reference sequence). V shed 4 bases and J 5 bases; nucleotides not matched to a gene: 7. In DNA form, the CDR3 reads TGTGCCAGCAGTTCCTGGACAGGGCTCGATCAGCCCCAGCATTTT. This codes for CASSSWTGLDQPQHF.

This chain connects TRBV4-2 to TRBJ1-5; D is possibly TRBD1 (6 bases). The CDR3 is made up of 14 amino acids. Germline assignment: CDR1 LGHNA and CDR2 YNFKEQ. Between the trimmed V and J ends, which lost 2 bases and 6 bases, there was a span of 11 bases. Here the CDR3 reads CASSQSLQGQPQHF. The CDR3 DNA reads TGTGCCAGCAGCCAAAGCCTACAGGGTCAGCCCCAGCATTTT.

This clone was counted a few times. The chain employs TRBV4-3 and TRBJ2-4, with a possible D match to TRBD1 (6 bases). The CDR3 has 15 residues. Germline V gene sequence: CDR1 LGHNA, CDR2 YSLEER. V dropped 4 bases and J dropped 1 base, with 11 bases sitting between them. The CDR3 here is CASSPDSPAKNIQYF. The CDR3 coding sequence is TGCGCCAGCAGCCCGGACAGCCCCGCCAAAAACATTCAGTACTTC.

This chain links TRBV28 with TRBJ1-2, with 8 bases lining up with TRBD1. The CDR3 loop spans 14 amino acids. The V and J ends lost 3 bases and 2 bases, in that order; junction bases with no gene match: 2. CDR1 and CDR2 (germline): MDHEN, SYDVKM. CDR3 loop: CASSFRGRNYGYTF. In DNA form, the CDR3 reads TGTGCCAGCAGTTTCAGGGGGCGCAACTATGGCTACACCTTC.

The chain employs TRBV25-1 and TRBJ2-5; 8 nucleotides match TRBD1. The CDR3 sequence is 13 residues long. Germline assignment: CDR1 MGHDK and CDR2 SYGVNS. J was trimmed by 5 bases and V by 7 bases; bases with no gene match: 6. Written as DNA, the CDR3 is TGTGCCAGCAATAGGGACAGGAGGGAGACCCAGTACTTC. Translation gives CASNRDRRETQYF. The full variable domain, its missing parts supplied by reference TRBV25-1 and TRBJ2-5, is EADIYQTPRYLVIGTGKKITLECSQTMGHDKMYWYQQDPGMELHLIHYSYGVNSTEKGDLSSESTVSRIRTEHFPLTLESARPSHTSQYLCASNRDRRETQYFGPGTRLLVL.

J is TRBJ1-2 and V is TRBV5-1; 7 bases map to TRBD1. The germline V gene encodes CDR1 SGHRS and CDR2 YFSETQ. The CDR3 has 13 residues. With V trimmed by 7 bases and J by 6 bases, 9 bases remained unmatched. CDR3 DNA: TGCGCCAGCGGAAGCGCGGGACAGAATGGCTACACCTTC. This encodes CASGSAGQNGYTF.

The chain couples TRBV11-2 to TRBJ2-7, with 7 positions matching TRBD2. Germline trimming cut 1 base from V and 4 bases from J; bases unmatched to any gene: 13. This CDR3 comprises 17 residues. CDR1 and CDR2 from the germline V gene are SGHAT and FQNNGV. CDR3 sequence (DNA): TGTGCCAGCAGCTTAGTGGGGTTCCCTGCGGGGGTTTACGAGCAGTACTTC. Translated: CASSLVGFPAGVYEQYF.

The chain has TRBV4-1 and TRBJ2-3, with 8 bases that match TRBD2. After removal of 0 bases from V and 6 bases from J, the junction contained 8 bases not matched to a gene. This CDR3 is built from 16 residues. Germline loops: CDR1 MGHRA, CDR2 YSYEKL. CDR3 DNA: TGCGCCAGCAGCCAAGATGAGGCTAGCGGGTTGGATACGCAGTATTTT. This gives the protein CASSQDEASGLDTQYF.

The V call is TRBV28, the J call TRBJ1-2; TRBD1 might be the D (6 bases). Per germline, CDR1 MDHEN and CDR2 SYDVKM. V lost 7 bases, J lost 5 bases, and 20 bases lay in between. This CDR3 has 15 residues. In DNA form, the CDR3 reads TGTGCCAGCATGAACGGGGGGCCCCCGCCTTATGGCTACACCTTC. Its translation is CASMNGGPPPYGYTF.

V is TRBV27 and J is TRBJ1-2; no clear D. The CDR3 runs 14 residues. Germline V gene sequence: CDR1 MNHEY, CDR2 SMNVEV (reference sequence). V dropped 5 bases and J dropped 3 bases, with 13 bases sitting between them. CDR3: CASSGGGGDYGYTF. Written as DNA, the CDR3 is TGTGCCAGCAGTGGCGGAGGTGGGGACTATGGCTACACCTTC.

The V gene is TRBV5-8, the J gene TRBJ2-4, with TRBD2 matching 10 bases. With V trimmed by 8 bases and J by 6 bases, 14 bases remained unmatched. Per the germline V gene, CDR1 is SGHTS and CDR2 is YDEGEE. CDR3 size: 16 residues. The chain's CDR3 is CARLDLLAGVLNIQYF. CDR3 DNA sequence: TGTGCCAGATTGGACCTTCTAGCGGGGGTCTTAAACATTCAGTACTTC.

V and J are TRBV28 and TRBJ1-2; maybe TRBD1 (6 bases). V dropped 2 bases and J dropped 5 bases, with 12 bases sitting between them. CDR3 length: 14 amino acids. CDR1 MDHEN and CDR2 SYDVKM come from the germline V gene. CDR3 in amino acids: CASSLPGTQYGYTF. The CDR3, as DNA: TGTGCCAGCAGTTTACCCGGGACACAGTATGGCTACACCTTC.

The genes are TRBV27 and TRBJ1-2; 7 bases fit TRBD1. CDR1 is MNHEY, CDR2 SMNVEV, per germline (reference sequence). J lost 5 bases, V lost 3 bases, and 15 bases had no gene match. CDR3 length: 17 residues. CDR3 sequence: CASSLGQSPSPKYGYTF. In DNA, the CDR3 is TGTGCCAGCAGTTTGGGACAGTCACCCTCCCCGAAATATGGCTACACCTTC.

The rearrangement links TRBV25-1 to TRBJ2-7; maybe TRBD2 (5 bases). There are 14 residues in the CDR3. Between the trimmed V and J ends, which lost 3 bases and 4 bases, there was a span of 13 bases. Germline-derived CDR1 and CDR2 are MGHDK and SYGVNS. CDR3 residues: CASSERGMYYEQYF. In DNA form, the CDR3 reads TGTGCCAGCAGTGAGCGAGGGATGTATTACGAGCAGTACTTC.

V gene TRBV11-2 combines with J gene TRBJ2-1, with 10 bases identical to TRBD2. CDR3 length equals 19 residues. CDR1 is SGHAT and CDR2 is FQNNGV in the germline V gene. The trim removed 3 bases at V and 2 bases at J, leaving 13 bases unmatched. CDR3 in DNA: TGTGCCAGCAGCTTCCCAATGAGCGGGGGGGAGGCCCCCTACAATGAGCAGTTCTTC. Its protein is CASSFPMSGGEAPYNEQFF.

V and J are TRBV5-5 and TRBJ2-1; 13 bases line up with TRBD2. This CDR3 region has 19 residues. With 3 bases clipped from V and 2 bases from J, the junction kept 11 bases outside the gene matches. Germline V gene sequence: CDR1 SGHKS, CDR2 YYEKEE (reference sequence). CDR3 loop: CASSYRTSGSPQPYNEQFF. In DNA form, the CDR3 reads TGTGCCAGCAGCTACCGGACTAGCGGGAGTCCCCAGCCCTACAATGAGCAGTTCTTC.

The gene calls are TRBV28 and TRBJ1-1; tentatively, D is TRBD1 (6 bases). V was cut by 2 bases and J by 4 bases, with 17 bases left in between. The CDR3 totals 16 residues. The germline gives CDR1 MDHEN, CDR2 SYDVKM. CDR3 DNA: TGTGCCAGCAGTTTAGGGCAGGGGCCACGGGCCACTGAAGCTTTCTTT. This translates into CASSLGQGPRATEAFF.

This chain links TRBV5-1 with TRBJ2-5; 8 nucleotides align to TRBD2. Per the germline V gene, CDR1 is SGHRS and CDR2 is YFSETQ. Trimming removed 5 bases from V and 5 bases from J; junction bases left unmatched: 11. The CDR3 is 15 residues long. CDR3: CASSGPGRAKETQYF. The CDR3 nucleotides read TGCGCCAGCAGTGGTCCCGGGAGGGCCAAGGAGACCCAGTACTTC. Complete variable domain (other parts from reference TRBV5-1 and TRBJ2-5): KAGVTQTPRYLIKTRGQQVTLSCSPISGHRSVSWYQQTPGQGLQFLFEYFSETQRNKGNFPGRFSGRQFSNSRSEMNVSTLELGDSALYLCASSGPGRAKETQYFGPGTRLLVL.

V and J are TRBV13 and TRBJ2-7; 7 bases align to TRBD2. The CDR3 runs to 18 residues. The V segment lost 4 bases and the J segment 5 bases; nucleotides outside the gene matches: 20. Per germline, CDR1 PRHDT and CDR2 FYEKMQ (reference sequence). This chain's CDR3 is CASSCGSFPGLRDDEQYF. As DNA, the CDR3 is TGTGCCAGCAGCTGTGGTTCCTTTCCGGGACTAAGGGATGACGAGCAGTACTTC.

V usage is TRBV4-1 and J usage is TRBJ2-3, with 9 bases that match TRBD2. V lost 0 bases and J lost 0; bases outside the gene matches: 1. The CDR3 is 16 residues long. Per the germline V gene, CDR1 is MGHRA and CDR2 is YSYEKL. CDR3 nucleotides: TGCGCCAGCAGCCAAGAGACTAGCGGAAGCACAGATACGCAGTATTTT. Translation gives CASSQETSGSTDTQYF.

The chain carries TRBV13 and TRBJ2-7; maybe TRBD2 (7 bases). The CDR3 spans 18 residues. Trimming stripped 5 bases from V and 3 bases from J, with 26 bases between. CDR1 is PRHDT, CDR2 FYEKMQ, per germline (reference sequence). In nucleotides, the CDR3 is TGTGCCAGCAGCCTACAGGGCTGGGCTAGCGGCAAAGACTACGAGCAGTACTTC. Its protein product is CASSLQGWASGKDYEQYF.

The chain has TRBV19 and TRBJ1-1, with unresolved D. V dropped 6 bases and J dropped 5 bases, with 19 bases sitting between them. This CDR3 is built from 15 residues. Germline lookup yields CDR1 LNHDA and CDR2 SQIVND (reference sequence). The CDR3 is CASRGGEEAGTEAFF. DNA of the CDR3: TGTGCCAGTAGGGGCGGGGAGGAAGCGGGTACTGAAGCTTTCTTT.

As regards this clone: At one end the junction does not follow the germline gene, possibly because of a read error. The J gene is TRBJ2-7, the V gene TRBV5-5; unclear D gene. The CDR3 spans 15 residues. Germline CDR1 and CDR2: SGHKS and YYEKEE (reference sequence). CDR3 bases: TGTGCCAGCAGCTTTTGCTCCGGAGCGCCCTACGAGCAGTGCTTC. It translates to CASSFCSGAPYEQCF. The whole variable domain, remainder taken from reference TRBV5-5 and TRBJ2-7, is DAGVTQSPTHLIKTRGQQVTLRCSPISGHKSVSWYQQVLGQGPQFIFQYYEKEERGRGNFPDRFSARQFPNYSSELNVNALLLGDSALYLCASSFCSGAPYEQCFGPGTRLTVT.

The gene calls are TRBV6-6 and TRBJ2-2; D is perhaps TRBD1 (5 bases). The V end lost 4 bases, the J end lost 5 bases, and 14 bases lay between the germline ends. Germline CDR1 and CDR2: MNHNY and SVGAGI (reference sequence). The CDR3 has 15 amino acids. CDR3 nucleotide sequence: TGTGCCAGCAGTTCGGCAGGGTATGAAACCGGGGAGCTGTTTTTT. Encoded protein: CASSSAGYETGELFF.

The gene calls are TRBV10-3 and TRBJ2-7; D is possibly TRBD2 (6 bases). Germline-derived CDR1 and CDR2 are ENHRY and SYGVKD. CDR3 length: 14 amino acids. Trimming shortened V by 3 bases and J by 4 bases, and 13 bases separated the two germline ends. CDR3 coding DNA: TGTGCCATCAGTGACCACCCCCGGGGGTACGAGCAGTACTTC. Translated, it gives CAISDHPRGYEQYF.

This clone is a singleton in its sample. The rearrangement uses TRBV30 and TRBJ1-5; 7 bases align to TRBD1. CDR3 length: 16 residues. In germline, CDR1 is GTSNPN, CDR2 SVGIG (reference sequence). The V gene end was trimmed by 1 base and the J gene end by 1 base; junction bases not matched to a gene: 7. This chain's CDR3 is CAWSAHQGGSNQPQHF. CDR3 DNA sequence: TGTGCCTGGAGTGCCCACCAGGGGGGCAGCAATCAGCCCCAGCATTTT.

CDR3 loop: CASSLDSGMNTEAFF. CDR3 coding DNA: TGTGCCAGCAGCTTAGACAGTGGAATGAACACTGAAGCTTTCTTT. The chain is built from TRBV7-9 and TRBJ1-1; D not resolved. Deletions cut 1 base from V and 0 bases from J, with 9 bases between. The CDR3 totals 15 residues. Germline V gene lookup returns CDR1 SEHNR and CDR2 FQNEAQ (reference sequence).

The gene calls are TRBV29-1 and TRBJ2-1; D remains unclear. The CDR3 extends over 14 amino acids. The germline V and J ends were trimmed by 3 bases and 0 bases, with 9 bases remaining between them. Germline V lookup: CDR1 SQVTM, CDR2 ANQGSEA. The CDR3 spells CSVDSSSSYNEQFF. The CDR3 DNA reads TGCAGCGTTGACTCCTCGAGCTCCTACAATGAGCAGTTCTTC.

V and J are TRBV4-1 and TRBJ2-1, with 7 bases identical to TRBD2. The CDR3 has 17 amino acids. V shed 1 base, J shed 2 bases, and the junction held 8 bases outside the gene matches. The germline CDR1 and CDR2 sequences are MGHRA and YSYEKL. The CDR3 bases are TGCGCCAGCAGCCAAGTCGGGCGGGAGTTCGCCTACAATGAGCAGTTCTTC. This codes for CASSQVGREFAYNEQFF.

This clone was detected once. The chain has TRBV4-1 and TRBJ2-1; 7 bases are a match to TRBD2. The CDR3 has 18 residues. The V segment lost 4 bases and the J segment 0 bases; nucleotides outside the gene matches: 12. Germline assignment: CDR1 MGHRA and CDR2 YSYEKL. CDR3 residues: CASSRLGLAVSSYNEQFF. Written as DNA, the CDR3 is TGCGCCAGCAGCCGACTCGGGCTAGCGGTCAGCTCCTACAATGAGCAGTTCTTC.

The gene calls are TRBV7-2 and TRBJ2-3; TRBD2 might be the D (5 bases). CDR1 is SGHTA, CDR2 FQGNSA, per germline. Trimming stripped 0 bases from V and 3 bases from J, with 16 bases between. This CDR3 is 17 amino acids long. The CDR3 is CASSLASVPRGTDTQYF. The CDR3 bases are TGTGCCAGCAGCTTAGCCTCGGTACCCCGGGGAACAGATACGCAGTATTTT.

This rearrangement joins TRBV29-1 to TRBJ2-2; D may be TRBD1 (6 bases). The CDR3 totals 15 residues. Germline V gene lookup returns CDR1 SQVTM and CDR2 ANQGSEA. V was clipped by 1 base and J by 2 bases, with 11 bases between them. DNA of the CDR3: TGCAGCGTTGAAGTCGGGACAAGCAACACCGGGGAGCTGTTTTTT. Translated: CSVEVGTSNTGELFF.